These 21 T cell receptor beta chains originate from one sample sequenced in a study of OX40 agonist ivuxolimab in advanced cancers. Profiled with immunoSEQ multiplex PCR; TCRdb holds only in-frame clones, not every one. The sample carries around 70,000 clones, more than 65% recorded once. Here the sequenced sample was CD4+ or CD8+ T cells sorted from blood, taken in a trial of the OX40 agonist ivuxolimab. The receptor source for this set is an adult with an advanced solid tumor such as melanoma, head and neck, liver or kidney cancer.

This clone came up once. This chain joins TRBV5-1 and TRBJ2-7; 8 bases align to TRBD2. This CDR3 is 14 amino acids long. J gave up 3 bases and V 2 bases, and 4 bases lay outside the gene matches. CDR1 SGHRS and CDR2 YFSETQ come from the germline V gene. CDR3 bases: TGCGCCAGCAGCTTCGGGACTAGTCTCTACGAGCAGTACTTC. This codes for CASSFGTSLYEQYF.

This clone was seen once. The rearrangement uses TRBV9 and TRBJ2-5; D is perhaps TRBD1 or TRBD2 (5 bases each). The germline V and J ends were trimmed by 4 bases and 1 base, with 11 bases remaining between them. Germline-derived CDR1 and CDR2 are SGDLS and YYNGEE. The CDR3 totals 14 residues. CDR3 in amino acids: CASSPWDGQETQYF. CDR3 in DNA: TGTGCCAGCAGCCCGTGGGACGGCCAAGAGACCCAGTACTTC.

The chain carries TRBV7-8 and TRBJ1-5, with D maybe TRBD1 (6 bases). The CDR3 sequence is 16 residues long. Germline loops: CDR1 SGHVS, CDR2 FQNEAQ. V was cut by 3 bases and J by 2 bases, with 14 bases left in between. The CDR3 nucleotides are TGTGCCAGCAGCTTTCGGAGGACAGTCGGCAATCAGCCCCAGCATTTT. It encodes CASSFRRTVGNQPQHF.

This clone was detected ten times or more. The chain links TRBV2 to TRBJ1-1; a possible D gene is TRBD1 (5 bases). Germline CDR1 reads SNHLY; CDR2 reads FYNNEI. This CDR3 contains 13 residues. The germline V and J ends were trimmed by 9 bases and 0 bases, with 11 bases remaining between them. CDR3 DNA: TGTGCCAGGAAGGTGGACATGAACACTGAAGCTTTCTTT. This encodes CARKVDMNTEAFF.

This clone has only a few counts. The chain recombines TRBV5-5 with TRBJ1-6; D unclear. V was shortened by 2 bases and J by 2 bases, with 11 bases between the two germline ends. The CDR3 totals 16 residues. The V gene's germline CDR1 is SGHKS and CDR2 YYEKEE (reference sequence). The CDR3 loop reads CASSFSLGTYNSPLHF. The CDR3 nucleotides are TGTGCCAGCAGCTTTTCCCTCGGCACCTATAATTCACCCCTCCACTTT.

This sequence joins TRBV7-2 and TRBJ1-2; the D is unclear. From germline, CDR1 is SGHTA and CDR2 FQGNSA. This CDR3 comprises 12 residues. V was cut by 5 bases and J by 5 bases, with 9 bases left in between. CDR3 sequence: CASSPPGYGYTF. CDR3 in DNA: TGTGCCAGCAGCCCCCCTGGGTATGGCTACACCTTC.

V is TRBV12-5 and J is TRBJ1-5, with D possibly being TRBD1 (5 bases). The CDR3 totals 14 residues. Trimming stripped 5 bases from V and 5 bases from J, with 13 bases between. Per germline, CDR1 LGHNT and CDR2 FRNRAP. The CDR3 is CASGTTLGDQPQHF. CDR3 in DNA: TGTGCTAGTGGTACCACTCTGGGGGATCAGCCCCAGCATTTT.

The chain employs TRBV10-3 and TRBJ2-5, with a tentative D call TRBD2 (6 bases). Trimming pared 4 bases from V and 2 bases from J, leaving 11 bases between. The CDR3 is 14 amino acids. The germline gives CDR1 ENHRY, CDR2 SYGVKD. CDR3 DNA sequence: TGTGCCATCAGTGCGTTCGCGGGGCAAGAGACCCAGTACTTC. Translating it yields CAISAFAGQETQYF.

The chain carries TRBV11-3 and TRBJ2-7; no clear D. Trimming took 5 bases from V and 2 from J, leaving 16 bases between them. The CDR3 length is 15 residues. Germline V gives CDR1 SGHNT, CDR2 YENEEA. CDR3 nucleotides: TGTGCCAGCAGCCTCGGTGGCGGAGATACCTACGAGCAGTACTTC. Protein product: CASSLGGGDTYEQYF.

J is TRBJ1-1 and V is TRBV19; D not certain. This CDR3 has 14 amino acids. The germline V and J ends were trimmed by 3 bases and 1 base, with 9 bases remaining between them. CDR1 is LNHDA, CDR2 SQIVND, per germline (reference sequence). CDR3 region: CASSIFLQNTEAFF. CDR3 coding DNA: TGTGCCAGTAGTATTTTTCTCCAGAACACTGAAGCTTTCTTT.

The CDR3 loop reads CASRGTGANQPQHF. In DNA, the CDR3 is TGTGCCAGCAGGGGGACAGGGGCCAATCAGCCCCAGCATTTT. The chain couples TRBV25-1 to TRBJ1-5; 10 bases are shared with TRBD1. There are 14 residues in the CDR3. Germline lookup yields CDR1 MGHDK and CDR2 SYGVNS. Unmatched junction bases numbered 2, after V lost 6 bases and J lost 3 bases.

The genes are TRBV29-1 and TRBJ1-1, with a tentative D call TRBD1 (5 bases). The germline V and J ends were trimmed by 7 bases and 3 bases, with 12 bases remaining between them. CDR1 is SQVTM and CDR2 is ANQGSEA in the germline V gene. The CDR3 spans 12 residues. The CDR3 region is CSAWDGDTEAFF. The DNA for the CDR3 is TGCAGCGCCTGGGACGGCGACACTGAAGCTTTCTTT.

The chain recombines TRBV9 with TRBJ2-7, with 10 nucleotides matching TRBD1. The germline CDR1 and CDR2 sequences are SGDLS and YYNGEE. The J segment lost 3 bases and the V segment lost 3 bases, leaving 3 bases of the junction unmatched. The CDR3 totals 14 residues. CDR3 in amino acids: CASSARTGGYEQYF. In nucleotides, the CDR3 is TGTGCCAGCAGCGCCCGGACAGGGGGCTACGAGCAGTACTTC.

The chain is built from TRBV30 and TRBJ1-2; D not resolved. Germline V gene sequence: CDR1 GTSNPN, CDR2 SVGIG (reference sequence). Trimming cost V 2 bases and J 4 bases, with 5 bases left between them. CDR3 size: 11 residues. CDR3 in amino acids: CAWSPGYGYTF. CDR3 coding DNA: TGTGCCTGGAGTCCTGGCTATGGCTACACCTTC.

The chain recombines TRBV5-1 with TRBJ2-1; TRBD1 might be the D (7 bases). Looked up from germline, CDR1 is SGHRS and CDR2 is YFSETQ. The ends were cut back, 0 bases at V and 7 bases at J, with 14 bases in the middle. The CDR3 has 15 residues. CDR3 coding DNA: TGCGCCAGCAGCTTGGGCGGGACAGATCGAAATGAGCAGTTCTTC. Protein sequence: CASSLGGTDRNEQFF.

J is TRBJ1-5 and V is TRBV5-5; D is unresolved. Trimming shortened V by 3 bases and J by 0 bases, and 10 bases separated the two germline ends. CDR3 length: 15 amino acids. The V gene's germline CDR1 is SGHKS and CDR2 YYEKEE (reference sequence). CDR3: CASSSPGSSNQPQHF. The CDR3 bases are TGTGCCAGCAGCTCCCCTGGCAGTAGCAATCAGCCCCAGCATTTT.

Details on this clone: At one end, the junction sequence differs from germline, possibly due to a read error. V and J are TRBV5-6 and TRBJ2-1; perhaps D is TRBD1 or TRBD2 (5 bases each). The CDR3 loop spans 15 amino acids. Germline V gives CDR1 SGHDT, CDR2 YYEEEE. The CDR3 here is CASSLVGTSYNEQFF. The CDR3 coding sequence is TGTGCCAGCAGTTTGGTAGGGACCTCCTACAATGAGCAGTTCTTC.

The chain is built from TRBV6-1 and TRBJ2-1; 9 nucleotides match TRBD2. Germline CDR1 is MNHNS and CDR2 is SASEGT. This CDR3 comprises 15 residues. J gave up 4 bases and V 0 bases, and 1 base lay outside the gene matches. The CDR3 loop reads CASSEATSGYNEQFF. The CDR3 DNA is TGTGCCAGCAGTGAAGCAACTAGCGGGTACAATGAGCAGTTCTTC.

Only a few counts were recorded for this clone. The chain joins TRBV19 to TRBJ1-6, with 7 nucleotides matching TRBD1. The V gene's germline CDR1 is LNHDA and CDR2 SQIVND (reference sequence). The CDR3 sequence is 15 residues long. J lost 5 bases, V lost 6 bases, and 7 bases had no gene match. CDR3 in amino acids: CASSSFGQDNSPLHF. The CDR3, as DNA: TGTGCCAGTAGCTCGTTTGGACAGGATAATTCACCCCTCCACTTT.

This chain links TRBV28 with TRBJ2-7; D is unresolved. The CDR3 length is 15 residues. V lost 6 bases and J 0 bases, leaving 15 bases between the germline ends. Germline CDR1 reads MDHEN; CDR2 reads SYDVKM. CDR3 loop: CASSPGAVSSYEQYF. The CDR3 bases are TGTGCCAGCAGCCCCGGCGCGGTTAGCTCCTACGAGCAGTACTTC.

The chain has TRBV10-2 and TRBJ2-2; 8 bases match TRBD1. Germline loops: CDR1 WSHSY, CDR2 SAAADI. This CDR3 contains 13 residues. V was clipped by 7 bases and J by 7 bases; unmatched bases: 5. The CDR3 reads CASTGTGDGELFF. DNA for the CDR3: TGCGCCAGCACCGGGACAGGCGACGGGGAGCTGTTTTTT.